The 12 T cell receptor beta chains reported below all come from one sample, sequenced in a study of T cell responses to AZD1222 COVID-19 vaccine. Assay used: immunoSEQ multiplex PCR; TCRdb lists only in-frame clones, some missing. The sample lists 120,000 to 150,000 clones, 88% occurring once. Sequencing used peripheral blood, obtained on day 0 of AZD1222 vaccination. These receptors were collected from an adult in good health.

This clone was observed a handful of times. This chain connects TRBV6-5 to TRBJ1-1, with 7 bases identical to TRBD1. This CDR3 is 16 amino acids long. V trimming: 2 bases; J trimming: 4 bases; junction bases outside the gene matches: 10. The germline V gene has CDR1 MNHEY and CDR2 SVGAGI. CDR3 nucleotide sequence: TGTGCCAGCAGTTACCCTACTTCGGCAGGGGGCACTGAAGCTTTCTTT. Translation gives CASSYPTSAGGTEAFF.

This chain uses TRBV9 with TRBJ1-1; D ambiguous. Trimming took 0 bases from V and 0 from J, leaving 9 bases between them. Germline-derived CDR1 and CDR2 are SGDLS and YYNGEE. The CDR3 totals 15 residues. DNA of the CDR3: TGTGCCAGCAGCGTAGGCCACGGGATGAACACTGAAGCTTTCTTT. This encodes CASSVGHGMNTEAFF.

The rearrangement uses TRBV27 and TRBJ2-1; D is perhaps TRBD2 (5 bases). Germline V gives CDR1 MNHEY, CDR2 SMNVEV (reference sequence). The CDR3 consists of 13 residues. V lost 7 bases to trimming and J lost 10 bases, with 17 bases between them. CDR3 nucleotide sequence: TGTGCCAGCACACATAACCCTAGCCAAGAGCAGTTCTTC. It translates to CASTHNPSQEQFF.

The chain uses TRBV14 and TRBJ2-1; tentative D call: TRBD2 (5 bases). Germline CDR1 SGHDN, CDR2 FVKESK. The germline V and J ends were trimmed by 4 bases and 4 bases, with 14 bases remaining between them. This CDR3 has 15 amino acids. The CDR3 DNA reads as TGTGCCAGCAGCCCGCGGACTGCTTCGTACAATGAGCAGTTCTTC. Translation gives CASSPRTASYNEQFF.

This chain uses TRBV28 with TRBJ1-6; a possible D gene is TRBD1 (6 bases). The CDR3 is 14 residues long. Germline CDR1 MDHEN, CDR2 SYDVKM. Trimming removed 6 bases from V and 10 bases from J, with 16 bases in between. DNA for the CDR3: TGTGCCAGCAGGGGACAATCGGTTTTCTCACCCCTCCACTTT. Translated, it gives CASRGQSVFSPLHF. Based on the CDR3 plus reference TRBV28 and TRBJ1-6, the full variable domain is DVKVTQSSRYLVKRTGEKVFLECVQDMDHENMFWYRQDPGLGLRLIYFSYDVKMKEKGDIPEGYSVSREKKERFSLILESASTNQTSMYLCASRGQSVFSPLHFGNGTRLTVT.

The chain is built from TRBV25-1 and TRBJ1-4; 8 nucleotides agree with TRBD1. This CDR3 contains 15 residues. From germline, CDR1 is MGHDK and CDR2 SYGVNS. The trim removed 4 bases at V and 7 bases at J, leaving 8 bases unmatched. The chain's CDR3 is CASSATTGDAEKLFF. The CDR3 nucleotides are TGTGCCAGCAGTGCCACGACAGGGGATGCTGAAAAACTGTTTTTT.

This chain links TRBV5-4 with TRBJ2-5, with D uncertain. Germline lookup yields CDR1 SGHNT and CDR2 YYREEE (reference sequence). CDR3 length: 13 amino acids. Trimming took off 4 bases at V and 5 bases at J, with 12 bases between the two ends. The CDR3 nucleotides read TGTGCCAGCAGCCAATGGTCCGCGGAGACCCAGTACTTC. It translates to CASSQWSAETQYF.

The chain carries TRBV19 and TRBJ1-5, with unresolved D. Germline loops: CDR1 LNHDA, CDR2 SQIVND (reference sequence). V gave up 4 bases and J gave up 4 bases, with 8 bases separating them. The CDR3 extends over 13 amino acids. The CDR3 nucleotides read TGTGCCAGTAGTAGAAGCCAGAATCAGCCCCAGCATTTT. It yields the protein CASSRSQNQPQHF.

This rearrangement joins TRBV18 to TRBJ2-3, with a weak D call TRBD1 (5 bases). Germline V lookup: CDR1 KGHSH, CDR2 LQKENI. V was cut by 0 bases and J by 4 bases, with 14 bases left in between. The CDR3 loop spans 16 amino acids. The CDR3 DNA is TGTGCCAGCTCACCACCGAGGATGGCAGGGTCAGATACGCAGTATTTT. As protein: CASSPPRMAGSDTQYF.

V and J are TRBV7-2 and TRBJ1-5; TRBD1 matches at 7 bases. The CDR3 spans 15 residues. Trimming removed 4 bases from V and 6 bases from J; junction bases left unmatched: 9. Germline V gene sequence: CDR1 SGHTA, CDR2 FQGNSA. The CDR3 is CASSSYRGRGQPQHF. The CDR3 DNA is TGTGCCAGCAGCTCTTACAGGGGTCGGGGTCAGCCCCAGCATTTT. The full variable domain, in which reference TRBV7-2 and TRBJ1-5 provide the parts outside the CDR3, is GAGVSQSPSNKVTEKGKDVELRCDPISGHTALYWYRQSLGQGLEFLIYFQGNSAPDKSGLPSDRFSAERTGGSVSTLTIQRTQQEDSAVYLCASSSYRGRGQPQHFGDGTRLSIL.

The rearrangement joins TRBV6-5 to TRBJ2-7; 7 positions agree with TRBD1. There are 14 residues in the CDR3. Losses at the gene ends were 7 bases for V and 5 bases for J; bases not matched to a gene: 11. CDR1 MNHEY and CDR2 SVGAGI come from the germline V gene. The CDR3 DNA reads TGTGCCAGCAAGGTCGACAGGGTGATCGACGAGCAGTACTTC. Its protein product is CASKVDRVIDEQYF.

The chain is built from TRBV6-2 or TRBV6-3 and TRBJ1-1; 8 bases map to TRBD1. V trimming: 5 bases; J trimming: 3 bases; junction bases outside the gene matches: 14. The CDR3 extends over 17 amino acids. Germline V CDR1 and CDR2: MNHEY, SVGEGT. CDR3 nucleotide sequence: TGTGCCAGCAGTGTCCGGTGGCAGGGGGCGTTGGACACTGAAGCTTTCTTT. Residues: CASSVRWQGALDTEAFF.